This T cell receptor beta chain comes out of a study of blood T cell repertoires in COVID-19. The CDR3 contains 15 residues. Trimming removed 0 bases at V and 0 bases at J, with 8 bases between. Per germline, CDR1 LGHNA and CDR2 YNFKEQ. Sequenced by immunoSEQ multiplex PCR; TCRdb stores in-frame clones only, minus some. The sample consists of approximately 90,000 clones, about nine tenths of them appearing once. The chain employs TRBV4-2 and TRBJ1-2; D gene uncertain. Source material: peripheral blood. This TCR was sampled from a man aged 55 to 70 with COVID-19, enrolled during active disease. This CDR3 is CASSQDRNTNYGYTF. The DNA for the CDR3 is TGTGCCAGCAGCCAAGACAGGAATACTAACTATGGCTACACCTTC.